This T cell receptor beta chain was recovered during a study of control samples from healthy donors and cancer patients. Profiling relied on immunoSEQ multiplex PCR, and the TCRdb table lists in-frame clones only, not all of them. The profile covers 150,000 to 180,000 clones, with 90% to 95% appearing a single time and approximately 6% taken by the ten largest. The specimen was blood. The sequence derives from a man aged 40-49 years in good health.

DNA of the CDR3: TGTGCCAGTTCTTGGGACAGGAATTCACCCCTCCACTTT. It encodes CASSWDRNSPLHF. This chain uses TRBV19 with TRBJ1-6; 8 bases match TRBD1. Germline V gene lookup returns CDR1 LNHDA and CDR2 SQIVND (reference sequence). The CDR3 consists of 13 residues. V was clipped by 8 bases and J by 7 bases; unmatched bases: 4.